The 15 T cell receptor beta chains below were found in one sample sequenced in a study of T cells in women clearing cervical HPV infection. The method was immunoSEQ multiplex PCR; TCRdb's version includes in-frame clones alone and lacks a portion of them. Its listing shows 25,000 to 35,000 clones. Sample: blood buffy coat. All receptors come from a woman between 18 and 69 years old with a cervical HPV16 infection that either progressed to CIN3+ or cleared (not recorded which).

Note on this clone: Read coverage stops 3 residues before the CDR3 terminus; the germline J gene supplies the remainder. The V gene is TRBV18, the J gene TRBJ2-3; D gene unclear. Germline V gene sequence: CDR1 KGHSH, CDR2 LQKENI. V lost 4 bases to trimming and J lost 0 bases, with 8 bases between them. The CDR3 is 14 residues long. CDR3 loop: CASSQQVSTDTQYF. CDR3 bases read: TGTGCCAGCTCACAGCAGGTGAGCACAGATACG.

With regard to this clone: The read is 3 residues too short to cover the CDR3 end, so that end is filled in from the germline J gene. The V gene is TRBV11-2, the J gene TRBJ1-6; 9 bases are shared with TRBD1. From germline, CDR1 is SGHAT and CDR2 FQNNGV. Trimming cost V 7 bases and J 8 bases; bases outside gene matches: 6. The CDR3 length is 14 residues. The CDR3 loop is CASKIGTGYSPLHF. CDR3 DNA (partial): TGTGCCAGCAAAATCGGGACAGGGTATTCACCC. The full variable domain, rest sourced from reference TRBV11-2 and TRBJ1-6, is EAGVAQSPRYKIIEKRQSVAFWCNPISGHATLYWYQQILGQGPKLLIQFQNNGVVDDSQLPKDRFSAERLKGVDSTLKIQPAKLEDSAVYLCASKIGTGYSPLHFGNGTRLTVT.

Worth noting for this clone: The read ends 3 residues before the CDR3 terminus; that terminus is restored from the germline J gene. The chain uses TRBV19 and TRBJ2-3, with D tentatively TRBD1 (5 bases). This CDR3 spans 12 amino acids. CDR1 and CDR2 from the germline V gene are LNHDA and SQIVND (reference sequence). CDR3 region: CASSVDTQPQYF. Partial CDR3 DNA: TGTGCCAGTAGTGTGGACACTCAGCCG.

Of note for this clone: The CDR3 end falls 3 residues outside the read, so it is completed with the germline J gene. Distinct nucleotide sequences in the sample also encode this CDR3. The chain combines TRBV6-2 or TRBV6-3 with TRBJ1-1, with D hard to call. The CDR3 runs to 14 residues. Germline V CDR1 and CDR2: MNHEY, SVGEGT. The V end was cut by 3 bases, the J end by 0 bases, with 8 bases between. The sequenced part of the CDR3 DNA is TGTGCCAGCAGTTATCGGGTTTTGAACACTGAA. It specifies CASSYRVLNTE. The entire CDR3 protein reads CASSYRVLNTEAFF.

The CDR3 spells CASKGGGVYQAFF. CDR3 DNA (partial): TGTGCCAGTAAGGGAGGGGGCGTTTATCAA. This sequence joins TRBV7-2 and TRBJ1-1; TRBD1 matches at 7 bases. The read comes to an end 3 residues before the CDR3 does, leaving the germline J gene to fill in the end. In germline, CDR1 is SGHTA, CDR2 FQGNSA. The CDR3 is 13 residues long.

A remark on this clone: The sequence runs out 3 residues before the end of the CDR3; the remainder is reconstructed from the germline J gene. The chain employs TRBV9 and TRBJ2-1; D is unresolved. Germline assignment: CDR1 SGDLS and CDR2 YYNGEE. The CDR3 consists of 12 residues. The V end lost 1 base, the J end lost 9 bases, and 8 bases lay between the germline ends. CDR3 sequence: CASSVSPFEQFF. The covered CDR3 bases are TGTGCCAGCAGCGTATCCCCCTTTGAG. The complete variable domain, with remaining parts taken from reference TRBV9 and TRBJ2-1, reads DSGVTQTPKHLITATGQRVTLRCSPRSGDLSVYWYQQSLDQGLQFLIQYYNGEERAKGNILERFSAQQFPDLHSELNLSSLELGDSALYFCASSVSPFEQFFGPGTRLTVL.

Points on this clone: The read ends 3 residues early relative to the CDR3; the germline J gene fills the gap. The chain recombines TRBV4-1 with TRBJ2-3; D gene ambiguous. Deletions cut 1 base from V and 4 bases from J, with 6 bases between. This CDR3 region has 13 residues. Germline values: CDR1 MGHRA, CDR2 YSYEKL. The CDR3 loop is CASSQALADTQYF. CDR3 bases read: TGCGCCAGCAGCCAAGCCCTAGCAGATACG.

On this clone itself: The missing CDR3 end, 3 residues past where the read stops, is filled in from the germline J gene. V usage is TRBV20-1 and J usage is TRBJ1-1; 7 bases are a match to TRBD1. From germline, CDR1 is DFQATT and CDR2 SNEGSKA (reference sequence). After removal of 4 bases from V and 4 bases from J, the junction contained 9 bases not matched to a gene. The CDR3 runs to 14 residues. The CDR3 sequence is CSAIEQGMGTEAFF. The CDR3 DNA, read in part, is TGCAGTGCTATCGAACAGGGGATGGGCACTGAA.

About this clone: The read ends 3 residues shy of where the CDR3 ends; the end is completed using the germline J gene. The chain couples TRBV5-1 to TRBJ2-2; D is ambiguous. The CDR3 spans 13 residues. CDR1 and CDR2 from the germline V gene are SGHRS and YFSETQ. V lost 1 base and J 5 bases, leaving 6 bases between the germline ends. CDR3: CASSLTATGELFF. The DNA read from the CDR3 is TGCGCCAGCAGCTTGACAGCAACCGGGGAG. The entire variable domain, with the rest obtained from reference TRBV5-1 and TRBJ2-2, is as follows: KAGVTQTPRYLIKTRGQQVTLSCSPISGHRSVSWYQQTPGQGLQFLFEYFSETQRNKGNFPGRFSGRQFSNSRSEMNVSTLELGDSALYLCASSLTATGELFFGEGSRLTVL.

The CDR3 bases that were read are TGTGCCAGCTCACCACCGTCTACTATAGGGGAAGATGGC. Amino acids: CASSPPSTIGEDG. In full, the CDR3 reads CASSPPSTIGEDGYTF. The V and J genes are TRBV18 and TRBJ1-2, with D tentatively TRBD1 (5 bases). The CDR3 goes on 3 residues after the read ends, and that part is filled in from the germline J gene. The V end was cut by 0 bases, the J end by 6 bases, with 17 bases between. The CDR3 totals 16 residues. Germline CDR1 and CDR2: KGHSH and LQKENI.

In regard to this clone: The read ends 3 residues before the CDR3 terminus; that terminus is restored from the germline J gene. The V gene is TRBV7-2, the J gene TRBJ1-2, with D unresolved. This CDR3 has 15 residues. CDR1 and CDR2 (germline): SGHTA, FQGNSA. This CDR3 reads CASSLAPGGREDYTF. The CDR3 bases that were read are TGTGCCAGCAGCTTAGCACCAGGCGGGAGAGAAGAC.

As regards this clone: The observed sequence ends 3 residues before the CDR3 terminus, with the missing tail filled in from the germline J gene. The chain has TRBV5-1 and TRBJ2-1; 13 nucleotides line up with TRBD2. The CDR3 consists of 19 residues. Unmatched junction bases numbered 13, after V lost 2 bases and J lost 5 bases. Germline values: CDR1 SGHRS, CDR2 YFSETQ. The CDR3 is CASSFTRTSGSLLDNEQFF. CDR3 DNA, as far as it was read: TGCGCCAGCAGCTTTACTAGGACTAGCGGGAGTTTGTTGGACAATGAG.

As to this clone: The read terminates 3 residues ahead of where the CDR3 ends, so the germline J gene completes it. This chain connects TRBV7-9 to TRBJ1-1; D may be TRBD1 (6 bases). The CDR3 runs 15 residues. Germline V CDR1 and CDR2: SEHNR, FQNEAQ (reference sequence). The CDR3 protein is CASSLAGGGGRRAFF. Partial CDR3 DNA: TGTGCCAGCAGCTTAGCGGGGGGCGGGGGGCGCCGT.

About this clone itself: The observed sequence ends 3 residues before the CDR3 terminus, with the missing tail filled in from the germline J gene. The rearrangement links TRBV19 to TRBJ2-3, with D tentatively TRBD1 (5 bases). The CDR3 extends over 13 amino acids. CDR1 and CDR2 (germline): LNHDA, SQIVND (reference sequence). CDR3 DNA, as far as it was read: TGTGCCAGTAGTAGGGGCGGAGCAGGGACG. Residues: CASSRGGAGT. Given in full, the CDR3 is CASSRGGAGTQYF.

Regarding this clone: The read falls 3 residues short of the CDR3 end, and the missing part is taken from the germline J gene. The V call is TRBV7-2, the J call TRBJ1-2, with TRBD1 identical over 8 bases. After removal of 5 bases from V and 4 bases from J, the junction contained 6 bases not matched to a gene. Germline CDR1 and CDR2: SGHTA and FQGNSA. This CDR3 contains 14 residues. CDR3 amino acids: CASSPRTGSYGYTF. The covered CDR3 bases are TGTGCCAGCAGCCCCCGGACAGGGAGCTATGGC.